The rows below give T cell receptor beta chains drawn from one sample of a study of T cell responses to AZD1222 COVID-19 vaccine. Data came from immunoSEQ multiplex PCR; TCRdb stores just in-frame clones and leaves some out. The repertoire holds some 100,000 clones, with 80% to 90% as singletons. The starting material was peripheral blood, obtained 28 days after the second AZD1222 dose. All receptors come from an adult who received the AZD1222 COVID-19 vaccine. Each CDR3 is given with its conserved first and last residue. A D gene is named only where the DNA matches it firmly. Only part of the rows carry a size: once, few, many, or a class if the clone is expanded.

V: TRBV9
J: TRBJ2-2
size: -
D: TRBD1
CDR3: CASSGTGGTGELFF
DNA: TGTGCCAGCAGCGGGACAGGGGGCACCGGGGAGCTGTTTTTT

V: TRBV10-3
J: TRBJ2-3
size: -
D: -
CDR3: CAISVTDTQYF
DNA: TGTGCCATCAGTGTAACAGATACGCAGTATTTT

V: TRBV28
J: TRBJ1-5
size: -
D: TRBD1
CDR3: CASSGGIGGYSNQPQHF
DNA: TGTGCCAGCAGCGGTGGAATAGGGGGCTATAGCAATCAGCCCCAGCATTTT

V: TRBV27
J: TRBJ1-1
size: -
D: TRBD1
CDR3: CASSQGVLEAFF
DNA: TGTGCCAGCAGCCAGGGGGTCCTAGAAGCTTTCTTT

V: TRBV7-9
J: TRBJ1-2
size: once
D: -
CDR3: CASSHRAPRVDGYTF
DNA: TGTGCCAGCAGCCACAGGGCACCGAGGGTCGATGGCTACACCTTC

V: TRBV3-1/TRBV3-2
J: TRBJ1-2
size: -
D: -
CDR3: CASSPGDNLYGYTF
DNA: TGTGCCAGCAGCCCCGGGGACAACCTCTATGGCTACACCTTC

V: TRBV19
J: TRBJ1-1
size: once
D: -
CDR3: CASTRSRVRTEAFF
DNA: TGTGCCAGTACCCGAAGCAGGGTAAGGACTGAAGCTTTCTTT

V: TRBV6-5
J: TRBJ1-1
size: few
D: -
CDR3: CASSYHQNREGEAFF
DNA: TGTGCCAGCAGTTACCACCAGAACAGGGAGGGTGAAGCTTTCTTT

V: TRBV5-6
J: TRBJ1-1
size: once
D: TRBD1
CDR3: CASSIGQGGIGTEAFF
DNA: TGTGCCAGCAGCATTGGACAGGGGGGAATTGGCACTGAAGCTTTCTTT

V: TRBV7-8
J: TRBJ1-2
size: -
D: -
CDR3: CASSRGDFYGYTF
DNA: TGTGCCAGCAGCCGTGGGGACTTCTATGGCTACACCTTC

V: TRBV27
J: TRBJ1-6
size: once
D: TRBD1
CDR3: CASSLMGQGKSPLHF
DNA: TGTGCCAGCAGTTTAATGGGACAGGGAAAGTCACCCCTCCACTTT

V: TRBV7-2
J: TRBJ2-7
size: -
D: -
CDR3: CASSVQGSYEQYF
DNA: TGTGCCAGCAGCGTACAGGGTTCCTACGAGCAGTACTTC

V: TRBV7-2
J: TRBJ2-1
size: -
D: -
CDR3: CASSLVRGNEQFF
DNA: TGTGCCAGCAGCTTAGTTCGAGGGAATGAGCAGTTCTTC

V: TRBV7-2
J: TRBJ2-7
size: -
D: -
CDR3: CASSLGGTPSYEQYF
DNA: TGTGCCAGCAGCCTCGGGGGGACACCCTCCTACGAGCAGTACTTC

V: TRBV28
J: TRBJ2-3
size: -
D: -
CDR3: CASSLLGNTDTQYF
DNA: TGTGCCAGCAGTTTACTGGGAAACACAGATACGCAGTATTTT

V: TRBV4-2
J: TRBJ1-1
size: -
D: TRBD1
CDR3: CASSQGGPGGVNLNTEAFF
DNA: TGTGCCAGCAGCCAAGGCGGGCCAGGGGGCGTTAATCTAAACACTGAAGCTTTCTTT

V: TRBV27
J: TRBJ2-3
size: -
D: -
CDR3: CASSFSAGAVDTQYF
DNA: TGTGCCAGCAGTTTTAGTGCGGGGGCCGTAGATACGCAGTATTTT

V: TRBV2
J: TRBJ1-5
size: -
D: TRBD1
CDR3: CASSTDRGNQPQHF
DNA: TGTGCCAGCAGCACTGACAGGGGGAATCAGCCCCAGCATTTT

V: TRBV5-4
J: TRBJ2-3
size: -
D: TRBD2
CDR3: CASSLARTSGRTDTQYF
DNA: TGTGCCAGCAGCTTGGCTCGGACTAGCGGGAGAACAGATACGCAGTATTTT

V: TRBV5-1
J: TRBJ2-3
size: -
D: -
CDR3: CASSPRFADTQYF
DNA: TGCGCCAGCAGCCCCAGGTTCGCAGATACGCAGTATTTT

V: TRBV28
J: TRBJ2-1
size: -
D: -
CDR3: CASSLLNGRNEQFF
DNA: TGTGCCAGCAGTTTACTGAACGGGCGCAATGAGCAGTTCTTC

V: TRBV10-2
J: TRBJ2-1
size: once
D: -
CDR3: CASSESQGLSYNEQFF
DNA: TGCGCCAGCAGTGAGTCGCAGGGGCTCTCCTACAATGAGCAGTTCTTC

V: TRBV7-2
J: TRBJ2-7
size: -
D: TRBD2
CDR3: CASSGGGAGVWEQYF
DNA: TGTGCCAGCAGTGGGGGCGGAGCGGGAGTTTGGGAGCAGTACTTC

V: TRBV11-1
J: TRBJ2-7
size: -
D: TRBD1
CDR3: CASSLSDRGGQYF
DNA: TGTGCCAGCAGCTTAAGTGACAGGGGAGGGCAGTACTTC

V: TRBV3-1/TRBV3-2
J: TRBJ2-2
size: -
D: -
CDR3: CASSRAGELFF
DNA: TGTGCCAGCAGCCGGGCGGGGGAGCTGTTTTTT

V: TRBV5-1
J: TRBJ2-3
size: -
D: TRBD2
CDR3: CASSLPRGGLTDTQYF
DNA: TGCGCCAGCAGCTTGCCGAGGGGAGGGCTCACAGATACGCAGTATTTT

V: TRBV27
J: TRBJ2-2
size: few
D: -
CDR3: CASRGLEPGELFF
DNA: TGTGCCAGCAGGGGGCTGGAGCCCGGGGAGCTGTTTTTT

V: TRBV12-5
J: TRBJ2-3
size: -
D: -
CDR3: CASGLVLNTQYF
DNA: TGTGCTAGTGGTTTGGTACTAAATACGCAGTATTTT

V: TRBV28
J: TRBJ2-1
size: -
D: -
CDR3: CASSLFPGDGAEQFF
DNA: TGTGCCAGCAGTTTATTTCCAGGGGATGGTGCTGAGCAGTTCTTC

V: TRBV7-3
J: TRBJ2-3
size: -
D: -
CDR3: CASSDTDTQYF
DNA: TGTGCCAGCAGCGACACAGATACGCAGTATTTT

V: TRBV27
J: TRBJ2-3
size: -
D: -
CDR3: CASSQGDTQYF
DNA: TGTGCCAGCAGTCAGGGGGATACGCAGTATTTT

V: TRBV7-8
J: TRBJ1-1
size: -
D: -
CDR3: CASSLVLRAPEAFF
DNA: TGTGCCAGCAGCTTAGTATTAAGGGCCCCTGAAGCTTTCTTT

V: TRBV3-1/TRBV3-2
J: TRBJ2-1
size: -
D: -
CDR3: CASSHDRALGGALHEQFF
DNA: TGTGCCAGCAGCCATGACCGAGCCTTAGGAGGGGCCCTCCATGAGCAGTTCTTC

V: TRBV28
J: TRBJ1-2
size: -
D: -
CDR3: CASSPGVGYTF
DNA: TGTGCCAGCAGCCCAGGGGTCGGCTACACCTTC

V: TRBV24-1
J: TRBJ2-1
size: -
D: -
CDR3: CATSDPSGLQREQFF
DNA: TGTGCCACCAGTGATCCTTCCGGGCTACAGAGGGAGCAGTTCTTC

V: TRBV5-1
J: TRBJ1-6
size: -
D: TRBD1
CDR3: CASSPQWDSVPRSSYNSPLHF
DNA: TGCGCCAGCAGCCCTCAATGGGACAGCGTACCACGGAGCTCCTATAATTCACCCCTCCACTTT

V: TRBV5-1
J: TRBJ2-7
size: -
D: TRBD2
CDR3: CASSFISGGADEQYF
DNA: TGCGCCAGCAGCTTCATTAGCGGGGGGGCGGATGAGCAGTACTTC

V: TRBV30
J: TRBJ2-3
size: once
D: TRBD2
CDR3: CAWSVKRGGTDTQYF
DNA: TGTGCCTGGAGTGTAAAGCGGGGGGGCACAGATACGCAGTATTTT

V: TRBV6-5
J: TRBJ2-5
size: -
D: -
CDR3: CASSPIRGGIETQYF
DNA: TGTGCCAGCAGCCCCATTAGGGGGGGCATTGAGACCCAGTACTTC

V: TRBV28
J: TRBJ2-1
size: -
D: TRBD2
CDR3: CASSSATSGSYNEQFF
DNA: TGTGCCAGCAGTTCAGCGACTAGCGGTTCCTACAATGAGCAGTTCTTC

V: TRBV12-2
J: TRBJ1-1
size: -
D: -
CDR3: CASRPPWGGGAFF
DNA: -

V: TRBV24-1
J: TRBJ1-1
size: -
D: -
CDR3: CATSDSMKGGTEAFF
DNA: TGTGCCACCAGTGATTCTATGAAAGGGGGCACTGAAGCTTTCTTT

V: TRBV28
J: TRBJ2-1
size: -
D: -
CDR3: CASSRTEWGEQFF
DNA: TGTGCCAGCAGCAGGACAGAATGGGGTGAGCAGTTCTTC

V: TRBV6-2/TRBV6-3
J: TRBJ2-2
size: -
D: TRBD2
CDR3: CASSSVRERSRELFF
DNA: TGTGCCAGCAGTTCTGTGCGGGAGAGGAGCCGGGAGCTGTTTTTT

V: TRBV7-8
J: TRBJ1-5
size: -
D: -
CDR3: CASSLAFRQDEGPQHF
DNA: TGTGCCAGCAGCTTAGCGTTTCGGCAGGATGAAGGGCCCCAGCATTTT

V: TRBV5-1
J: TRBJ2-7
size: -
D: TRBD1
CDR3: CASSLESGGIYEQYF
DNA: TGCGCCAGCAGCTTGGAATCAGGGGGAATCTACGAGCAGTACTTC